Reported below is one T cell receptor beta chain. As yet, its antigen is unknown. Profiled with immunoSEQ multiplex PCR; TCRdb holds only in-frame clones, not every one. The sample has about 43,000 clones, roughly 72% seen once. Antigen-specific CD4+ T cells were first expanded with viral peptide pools by the ViraFEST assay and only then sequenced. When around 10 days of culture had elapsed, CD4+ T cells were isolated. Among the vaccine recipients, none had a prior SARS-CoV-2 infection, and nucleocapsid antibodies were negative. With roughly 9.5 ug/ml peptides and about 9.2 IU/ml IL-2, a few million PBMC per well were cultured. Half of the medium was exchanged for IL-2 medium on both days 3 and 7. These data belong to a study of vaccination effects on CD4 cells after COVID-19. Points from the study as a whole: Marked clonal contraction was seen in infection- and vaccine-induced clones late after vaccination. The authors studied few convalescent patients and collected no early post-infection timepoints.

Trimming cost V 8 bases and J 2 bases, with 13 bases left between them. The CDR3 sequence is 13 residues long. Per germline, CDR1 SNHLY and CDR2 FYNNEI. The TCR originated in a human donor who received a COVID-19 vaccine. Specimen: CD4+ T cells from PBMCs cultured with SARS-CoV-2 spike peptides, collected before COVID-19 vaccination. The rearrangement uses TRBV2 and TRBJ2-7; a weak D match, TRBD1 (6 bases). Here the CDR3 reads CASSRGVAYEQYV. As DNA, the CDR3 is TGTGCCAGCTCCAGGGGAGTCGCCTACGAGCAGTACGTC.